This T cell receptor (beta chain) was identified in a study of Graves' ophthalmopathy and Graves' hyperthyroidism. This clonotype was observed at least ten times. The ends were cut back, 3 bases at V and 4 bases at J, with 15 bases in the middle. Germline V CDR1 and CDR2: MNHEY, SVGEGT. The length of the CDR3 is 15 residues. Amplification of TCR beta CDR3 regions used RNA transcripts. HTBI primers were employed in first-round RT-PCR, then a second-round multiplex PCR followed. Using its own MiXCR run on the multiplex PCR reads, TCRdb lists one record per CDR3 protein. The table records roughly 400,000 distinct CDR3 sequences, approximately 17% of them present only once.

This chain links TRBV6-2 or TRBV6-3 with TRBJ1-2, with TRBD1 as a possible D gene (5 bases). The source is an adult woman with stable Graves' hyperthyroidism. The sequenced sample consisted of peripheral blood. CDR3 DNA: TGTGCCAGCAGTTATCAGGGTCGGGGACCCTATGGCTACACCTTC. This translates into CASSYQGRGPYGYTF.